The clone carrying this T cell receptor beta chain was detected only a few times. What it binds is unknown. This record belongs to a study of early T cells in non-severe SARS-CoV-2 infection. About the study: Chains were not paired, and sequencing was done on bulk RNA from unsorted whole blood. General study points: Matching results from VDJdb favored anti-spike CD8 responses, leaving private and CD4 specificities undetected.

Molecules of cDNA were individually given unique molecular identifiers that were attached to them. MiXCR was run by TCRdb on the 5' RACE reads, yielding one entry per CDR3 protein. Of roughly 81,000 distinct CDR3 sequences in the sample, 5.5% to 7.5% were seen once. Trimming removed 5 bases at V and 7 bases at J, with 12 bases between. The CDR3 totals 13 residues. CDR1 is SEHNR and CDR2 is FQNEAQ in the germline V gene (reference sequence). The source material was whole blood. The receptor was isolated from an adult who was a healthcare worker with PCR-confirmed SARS-CoV-2 infection or an uninfected control (not recorded which). V is TRBV7-9 and J is TRBJ2-1; unclear D gene. DNA of the CDR3: TGTGCCAGCAGCCACCCCGTTGGGAATGAGCAGTTCTTC. Its translation: CASSHPVGNEQFF.